This T cell receptor (beta chain) was observed in a study of blood T cell repertoires in COVID-19. Study-level information: Sites in the United States, Italy and Spain provided acute and convalescent COVID-19 samples.

Original processing methods: Reference gene primers were amplified, and this amplification served to estimate nucleated cell counts. This table comes from immunoSEQ multiplex PCR, and its TCRdb copy is limited to in-frame clones, with some not included. The V and J calls and the clone size are those of that table, but D and trimming were determined from the DNA. The sample yields about 300,000 clones, about 89% seen once. V dropped 2 bases and J dropped 12 bases, with 14 bases sitting between them. This CDR3 region has 13 residues. Looked up from germline, CDR1 is MNHEY and CDR2 is SVGEGT. Cohorts were determined from participant-reported clinical history. Two negative PCRs, clearance, or symptom resolution were required of recovered Cohort 3 donors. This clone was recorded once.

The chain is built from TRBV6-2 or TRBV6-3 and TRBJ2-1; unclear D gene. This TCR came from a woman between 35 and 50 years old who had recovered from COVID-19. The material sequenced was PBMCs or T cells enriched from blood (not recorded which). The CDR3 protein is CASSYPMGPGQFF. The CDR3 nucleotides are TGTGCCAGCAGTTACCCCATGGGTCCGGGGCAGTTCTTC.